The subject of this entry is one TCR beta chain. Other DNA sequences in the same sample also yield this CDR3. The CDR3 runs to 13 residues. The V gene end was trimmed by 10 bases and the J gene end by 5 bases; junction bases not matched to a gene: 9. CDR1 and CDR2 (germline): KGHDR, SFDVKD. This sample stems from a study of blood T cell repertoires in COVID-19. For the study at large: PBMCs, B-cell-depleted T cells, or T cells were the source of the cDNA or gDNA that made up the material.

Methods used by the authors: By means of reference gene primer amplification, nucleated cell counts were estimated. Sequencing was performed with immunoSEQ multiplex PCR; in TCRdb, only in-frame clones are kept and a portion is missing. V and J calls and clone size are those listed in that table; D and trimming were worked out from the DNA. The sample shows around 200,000 clones, roughly 90% of them seen only once. V gene TRBV24-1 combines with J gene TRBJ1-2; 7 positions match TRBD1. The origin of this receptor is a man between 65 and 79 years old with active or convalescent COVID-19. Sequencing was performed on peripheral blood. The CDR3 loop reads CATSRDRNYGYTF. For the CDR3, the DNA is TGTGCCACTTCAAGGGACAGAAATTATGGCTACACCTTC.